The 27 T cell receptor beta chains below were found in one sample sequenced in a study of T cell responses to AZD1222 COVID-19 vaccine. The method was immunoSEQ multiplex PCR; TCRdb's version includes in-frame clones alone and lacks a portion of them. Of 150,000 to 180,000 clones detected, around nine tenths appear once; the ten largest clones hold about 19%. The starting material was peripheral blood, obtained on day 0 of AZD1222 vaccination. Source of these receptors: an adult in good health.

This clone was observed once. The gene calls are TRBV24-1 and TRBJ2-3; TRBD1 matches 7 bases. Per the germline V gene, CDR1 is KGHDR and CDR2 is SFDVKD. Losses at the gene ends were 1 base for V and 10 bases for J; bases not matched to a gene: 10. The CDR3 runs 15 residues. CDR3 DNA sequence: TGTGCCACCAGTGATTTTCGGACAGGAGATACGCCGCAGTATTTT. It specifies CATSDFRTGDTPQYF.

This chain uses TRBV19 with TRBJ1-4, with D maybe TRBD1 (5 bases). The CDR3 spans 15 residues. Germline assignment: CDR1 LNHDA and CDR2 SQIVND (reference sequence). The V gene lost 1 base and the J gene lost 8 bases, with 14 bases spanning the gap. CDR3 coding DNA: TGTGCCAGTAGTATAGGCGCAGGGAGGGCGGAAAAACTGTTTTTT. It specifies CASSIGAGRAEKLFF.

This sequence joins TRBV28 and TRBJ1-3; D perhaps matches TRBD1 (5 bases). The CDR3 is made up of 15 amino acids. V lost 2 bases to trimming and J lost 0 bases, with 8 bases between them. From germline, CDR1 is MDHEN and CDR2 SYDVKM. CDR3 protein: CASSLGGTSGNTIYF. The CDR3 bases are TGTGCCAGCAGTTTAGGGGGGACCTCTGGAAACACCATATATTTT.

DNA for the CDR3: TGTGCCAGCAGCTTAGATCCATACCCGAACACTGAAGCTTTCTTT. Translated: CASSLDPYPNTEAFF. This sequence joins TRBV7-2 and TRBJ1-1, with D unclear. V dropped 1 base and J dropped 1 base, with 10 bases sitting between them. The CDR3 is 15 amino acids. Germline assignment: CDR1 SGHTA and CDR2 FQGNSA. The full variable domain, completed using reference TRBV7-2 and TRBJ1-1, is GAGVSQSPSNKVTEKGKDVELRCDPISGHTALYWYRQSLGQGLEFLIYFQGNSAPDKSGLPSDRFSAERTGGSVSTLTIQRTQQEDSAVYLCASSLDPYPNTEAFFGQGTRLTVV.

V is TRBV2 and J is TRBJ1-1, with 11 bases matching TRBD1. The V gene's germline CDR1 is SNHLY and CDR2 FYNNEI. The CDR3 runs to 17 residues. The V gene end was trimmed by 4 bases and the J gene end by 5 bases; junction bases not matched to a gene: 12. The CDR3 region has the DNA TGTGCCAGCAGTGGCAAAGGACAGGGGGCTCTTTGGACTGAAGCTTTCTTT. It specifies CASSGKGQGALWTEAFF. Full variable domain (missing parts from reference TRBV2 and TRBJ1-1): EPEVTQTPSHQVTQMGQEVILRCVPISNHLYFYWYRQILGQKVEFLVSFYNNEISEKSEIFDDQFSVERPDGSNFTLKIRSTKLEDSAMYFCASSGKGQGALWTEAFFGQGTRLTVV.

CDR3 sequence (DNA): TGTGCCAGCAGTGAAGACGGGGAGGCCTATGGCTACACCTTC. This codes for CASSEDGEAYGYTF. This chain uses TRBV6-1 with TRBJ1-2; no clear D gene. The V gene's germline CDR1 is MNHNS and CDR2 SASEGT. The CDR3 is made up of 14 amino acids. V lost 1 base, J lost 4 bases, and 10 bases lay in between.

The chain links TRBV18 to TRBJ1-4; TRBD1 matches at 7 bases. The CDR3 runs to 15 residues. V lost 3 bases and J lost 8; bases outside the gene matches: 9. From germline, CDR1 is KGHSH and CDR2 LQKENI. CDR3 sequence: CASSPKGTAGEKLFF. In DNA form, the CDR3 reads TGTGCCAGCTCACCGAAAGGGACAGCGGGGGAAAAACTGTTTTTT.

This clone was picked up a small number of times. The V call is TRBV12-5, the J call TRBJ2-3, with D uncertain. CDR1 LGHNT and CDR2 FRNRAP come from the germline V gene. Trimming stripped 2 bases from V and 1 base from J, with 10 bases between. This CDR3 spans 15 amino acids. CDR3 coding DNA: TGTGCTAGTGGTTTGTCGTCGACCGGCACAGATACGCAGTATTTT. Protein product: CASGLSSTGTDTQYF.

J is TRBJ1-2 and V is TRBV27, with D possibly matching TRBD1 (6 bases). The CDR3 runs 15 residues. The ends were cut back, 3 bases at V and 7 bases at J, with 18 bases in the middle. The germline gives CDR1 MNHEY, CDR2 SMNVEV (reference sequence). CDR3 bases: TGTGCCAGCAGTTTCGGACAGTCGGGGGGTGGTGGCTACACCTTC. This encodes CASSFGQSGGGGYTF.

This chain links TRBV13 with TRBJ2-1; the D is unclear. V lost 5 bases and J lost 1, with 9 bases in between. The germline gives CDR1 PRHDT, CDR2 FYEKMQ (reference sequence). The CDR3 contains 14 residues. The CDR3 reads CASSPPSSYNEQFF. In nucleotides, the CDR3 is TGTGCCAGCAGCCCCCCCTCTTCCTACAATGAGCAGTTCTTC. Using reference TRBV13 and TRBJ2-1 for the parts outside the CDR3, the full variable domain is AAGVIQSPRHLIKEKRETATLKCYPIPRHDTVYWYQQGPGQDPQFLISFYEKMQSDKGSIPDRFSAQQFSDYHSELNMSSLELGDSALYFCASSPPSSYNEQFFGPGTRLTVL.

This chain uses TRBV19 with TRBJ1-4, with D hard to call. Looked up from germline, CDR1 is LNHDA and CDR2 is SQIVND (reference sequence). Trimming stripped 4 bases from V and 7 bases from J, with 16 bases between. The CDR3 is 15 amino acids. As DNA, the CDR3 is TGTGCCAGTAGTACTCCTAGGGCGACGGGTGAAAAACTGTTTTTT. Translated: CASSTPRATGEKLFF.

This chain uses TRBV29-1 with TRBJ2-7; D unresolved. CDR1 and CDR2 from the germline V gene are SQVTM and ANQGSEA. The CDR3 runs to 13 residues. Trimming shortened V by 6 bases and J by 6 bases, and 18 bases separated the two germline ends. CDR3 loop: CSVSSSHDGEQYF. The CDR3 DNA reads TGCAGCGTCAGTTCCAGTCACGACGGCGAGCAGTACTTC.

The gene calls are TRBV7-9 and TRBJ1-2; a possible D gene is TRBD1 (5 bases). V was trimmed by 4 bases and J by 4 bases, leaving 10 bases between them. CDR1 is SEHNR, CDR2 FQNEAQ, per germline (reference sequence). This CDR3 is built from 13 residues. The CDR3, as DNA: TGTGCCAGCAGCTCGGGGCAGACCTATGGCTACACCTTC. Translation gives CASSSGQTYGYTF.

V and J are TRBV4-3 and TRBJ1-1; TRBD1 aligns across 7 bases. CDR1 LGHNA and CDR2 YSLEER come from the germline V gene. V lost 1 base and J lost 1; bases outside the gene matches: 6. This CDR3 spans 16 amino acids. CDR3 in amino acids: CASSQAKDRANTEAFF. For the CDR3, the DNA is TGCGCCAGCAGCCAAGCAAAAGACAGGGCGAACACTGAAGCTTTCTTT.

CDR3 sequence: CASSPGGRSNQPQHF. The DNA for the CDR3 is TGTGCCAGCTCACCAGGTGGGCGTAGCAATCAGCCCCAGCATTTT. J is TRBJ1-5 and V is TRBV18; D call uncertain. The CDR3 totals 15 residues. Germline CDR1 reads KGHSH; CDR2 reads LQKENI. Trimming took 2 bases from V and 0 from J, leaving 8 bases between them.

The CDR3 DNA follows: TGTGCCACCAGTGACCCCGCATACAATGAAAAACTGTTTTTT. Translating gives CATSDPAYNEKLFF. The chain employs TRBV24-1 and TRBJ1-4; no definite D call. Trimming shortened V by 4 bases and J by 5 bases, and 10 bases separated the two germline ends. This CDR3 spans 14 amino acids. Germline CDR1 is KGHDR and CDR2 is SFDVKD.

The chain joins TRBV7-9 to TRBJ1-1; D gene uncertain. With 5 bases removed from V and 2 bases from J, the gap between germline ends came to 15 bases. The CDR3 is 15 amino acids. Germline CDR1 SEHNR, CDR2 FQNEAQ (reference sequence). The CDR3 sequence: CASSIGGGGNTEAFF. The DNA of the CDR3 is TGTGCCAGCAGCATAGGTGGAGGTGGAAACACTGAAGCTTTCTTT.

The genes are TRBV24-1 and TRBJ1-5; D is undetermined. The CDR3 spans 14 residues. Trimming stripped 3 bases from V and 0 bases from J, with 5 bases between. Germline V lookup: CDR1 KGHDR, CDR2 SFDVKD. CDR3 region: CATSDGDSNQPQHF. CDR3 sequence (DNA): TGTGCCACCAGTGATGGGGATAGCAATCAGCCCCAGCATTTT.

V and J are TRBV2 and TRBJ1-2; the D is unclear. The germline gives CDR1 SNHLY, CDR2 FYNNEI. CDR3 size: 14 residues. Trimming removed 2 bases at V and 2 bases at J, with 9 bases between. This CDR3 is CASSENVGNYGYTF. DNA of the CDR3: TGTGCCAGCAGTGAAAACGTGGGGAACTATGGCTACACCTTC.

The chain links TRBV24-1 to TRBJ2-6; D is undetermined. Per germline, CDR1 KGHDR and CDR2 SFDVKD. V gave up 9 bases and J gave up 0 bases, with 11 bases separating them. The CDR3 runs to 15 residues. Here the CDR3 DNA reads TGTGCCACCCGGATTCTGGTCTCTGGGGCCAACGTCCTGACTTTC. This encodes CATRILVSGANVLTF.

The chain has TRBV7-2 and TRBJ2-5; D is possibly TRBD2 (6 bases). Looked up from germline, CDR1 is SGHTA and CDR2 is FQGNSA. Trimming took off 5 bases at V and 2 bases at J, with 12 bases between the two ends. CDR3 length: 14 amino acids. The CDR3 here is CASSMGTGQETQYF. The CDR3 nucleotides read TGTGCCAGCAGCATGGGGACTGGGCAAGAGACCCAGTACTTC.

The rearrangement links TRBV29-1 to TRBJ1-5; a weak D match, TRBD1 (5 bases). V was clipped by 5 bases and J by 4 bases, with 12 bases between them. The CDR3 extends over 13 amino acids. The V gene's germline CDR1 is SQVTM and CDR2 ANQGSEA. The CDR3 DNA reads as TGCAGCGTTCTTGTGCAGGGAAATCAGCCCCAGCATTTT. Translating gives CSVLVQGNQPQHF.

The rearrangement uses TRBV7-8 and TRBJ2-7, with 7 bases that match TRBD1. CDR3 length equals 17 residues. Germline assignment: CDR1 SGHVS and CDR2 FQNEAQ. The V segment lost 5 bases and the J segment 4 bases; nucleotides outside the gene matches: 17. CDR3: CASSRRIGQVGVYEQYF. The CDR3, as DNA: TGTGCCAGCAGCCGCCGGATTGGACAGGTGGGGGTATACGAGCAGTACTTC.

The V gene is TRBV28, the J gene TRBJ1-6, with D unclear. The CDR3 runs 15 residues. The germline V gene encodes CDR1 MDHEN and CDR2 SYDVKM. V was shortened by 5 bases and J by 8 bases, with 16 bases between the two germline ends. CDR3 in DNA: TGTGCCAGCAGTCCCAGGACTGACCCTCATTCACCCCTCCACTTT. This sequence encodes CASSPRTDPHSPLHF.

On this clone itself: Germline and junction disagree at one end, which may indicate a read error. V is TRBV5-3 and J is TRBJ1-5; TRBD1 might be the D (6 bases). TRBV5-3 is an ORF, with its function uncertain. The CDR3 loop spans 20 amino acids. The CDR3 reads CARSLRAARGSNGENQAQHF. The DNA for the CDR3 is TGTGCCAGAAGCTTGAGGGCCGCCAGGGGTTCGAATGGGGAAAATCAGGCCCAGCATTTT.

The chain employs TRBV7-8 and TRBJ1-5, with D uncertain. V lost 3 bases and J 3 bases, leaving 9 bases between the germline ends. This CDR3 region has 14 residues. Germline CDR1 reads SGHVS; CDR2 reads FQNEAQ. CDR3 nucleotides: TGTGCCAGCAGCTTGGAAACGGTCAATCAGCCCCAGCATTTT. Its protein product is CASSLETVNQPQHF.

In this sample, this clone turned up once. The chain has TRBV7-8 and TRBJ1-1; D might be TRBD1 (6 bases). Germline lookup yields CDR1 SGHVS and CDR2 FQNEAQ. The ends were cut back, 2 bases at V and 0 bases at J, with 19 bases in the middle. This CDR3 comprises 18 residues. This chain's CDR3 is CASSLLAGARSVNTEAFF. The CDR3 region has the DNA TGTGCCAGCAGCTTATTAGCGGGGGCAAGGTCGGTGAACACTGAAGCTTTCTTT.